This T cell receptor (beta chain) was captured in a study of blood T cell repertoires in COVID-19. Here immunoSEQ multiplex PCR was the method, and the copy in TCRdb shows in-frame clones only, minus some. The table records about 240,000 clones, around 89% of them present only once. Participant age was roughly 18 to 95 years, and participants resided in fewer than 30 US areas. Assignment of participants to cohorts was predicated upon participant-reported clinical history. Symptom resolution, clearance, or two negative PCRs marked the recovered donors of Cohort 3. V lost 2 bases and J lost 5; bases outside the gene matches: 6. Germline V lookup: CDR1 MNHEY, CDR2 SVGAGI. The CDR3 runs to 16 residues.

The TCR comes from a woman aged 30 to 39 who had recovered from COVID-19. Sequenced input: PBMCs or T cells enriched from blood (not recorded which). J is TRBJ1-5 and V is TRBV6-5, with 10 bases fitting TRBD1. The CDR3 coding sequence is TGTGCCAGCAGTTACGCGGGACAGGGGAGAGATCAGCCCCAGCATTTT. This encodes CASSYAGQGRDQPQHF.